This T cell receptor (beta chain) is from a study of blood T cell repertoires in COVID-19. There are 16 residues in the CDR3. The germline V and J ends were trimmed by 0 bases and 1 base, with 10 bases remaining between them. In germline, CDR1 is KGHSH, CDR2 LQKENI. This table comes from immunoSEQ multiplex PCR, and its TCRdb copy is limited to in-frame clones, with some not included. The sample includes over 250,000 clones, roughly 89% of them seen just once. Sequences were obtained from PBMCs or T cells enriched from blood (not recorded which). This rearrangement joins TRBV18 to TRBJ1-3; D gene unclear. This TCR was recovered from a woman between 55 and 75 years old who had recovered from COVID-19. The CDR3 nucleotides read TGTGCCAGCTCACCACCGTCGCAGACTTCTGGAAACACCATATATTTT. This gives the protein CASSPPSQTSGNTIYF.